Sequencing of this T cell receptor beta chain was carried out in a study of early T cells in non-severe SARS-CoV-2 infection. TCRdb reprocessed the 5' RACE reads via MiXCR and lists one record per CDR3 protein. Of under 85,000 distinct CDR3 sequences in the sample, 13% to 15% were seen once. This CDR3 is 15 amino acids long. The germline V gene encodes CDR1 MNHEY and CDR2 SVGAGI. Details on this clonotype: One end of the junction fails to match germline, which may point to a read error.

The gene calls are TRBV6-5 and TRBJ1-1; D uncertain. This receptor was taken from an adult who was a healthcare worker with PCR-confirmed SARS-CoV-2 infection or an uninfected control (not recorded which). Sequenced here: whole blood, sampled at baseline. In nucleotides, the CDR3 is TGTGCCAGCAGCTACTCGTGGCAGGCGAACACTGAAGCTTTCTTT. The encoded protein is CASSYSWQANTEAFF.